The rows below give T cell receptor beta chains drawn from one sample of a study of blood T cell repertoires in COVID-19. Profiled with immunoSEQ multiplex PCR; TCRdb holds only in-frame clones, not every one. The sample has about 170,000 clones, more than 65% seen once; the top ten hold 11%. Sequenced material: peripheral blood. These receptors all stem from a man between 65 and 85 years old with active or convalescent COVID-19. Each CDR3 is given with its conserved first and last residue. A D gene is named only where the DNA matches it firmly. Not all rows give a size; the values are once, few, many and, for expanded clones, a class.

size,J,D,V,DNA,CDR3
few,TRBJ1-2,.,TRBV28,TGTGCCAGCAGTTTACAGGGGACATTCTATGGCTACACCTTC,CASSLQGTFYGYTF
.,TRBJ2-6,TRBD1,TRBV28,TGTGCCAGCAGTTTATGGAGGGGGACAGGGTCCTTACGCTCTGGGGCCAACGTCCTGACTTTC,CASSLWRGTGSLRSGANVLTF
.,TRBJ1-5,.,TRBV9,TGTGCCAGCAGCGAGCGGGGGGTCAATCAGCCCCAGCATTTT,CASSERGVNQPQHF
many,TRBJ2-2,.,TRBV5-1,TGCGCCAGCAGCCGGGACATGGGTGGTAGGGAGCTGTTTTTT,CASSRDMGGRELFF
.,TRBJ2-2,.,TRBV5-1,TGCGCCAGCACGGCCAGGGATTTGGGGATCGGGGAGCTGTTTTTT,CASTARDLGIGELFF
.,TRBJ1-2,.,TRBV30,TGTGCCAGAGACTTAGGGGGAGTCTACACCTTC,CARDLGGVYTF
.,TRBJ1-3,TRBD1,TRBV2,TGTGCCAGCATTACGGACAGGTTCTCCTTGGGAATCTCTGGAAACACCATATATTTT,CASITDRFSLGISGNTIYF
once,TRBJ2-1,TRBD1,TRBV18,TGTGCCAGCTCAGCCTCCGGGACAGGCACCTACAATGAGCAGTTCTTC,CASSASGTGTYNEQFF
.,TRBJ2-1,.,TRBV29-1,TGCAGCGTTGAGGCTGGGGCCCCCTTATGGGAGCAGTTCTTC,CSVEAGAPLWEQFF
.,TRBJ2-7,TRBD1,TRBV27,TGTGCCAGCAGTTCATCAAACAGGGGGCTGGAGCAGTACTTC,CASSSSNRGLEQYF
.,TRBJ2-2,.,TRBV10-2,TGCGCCAGCAGTGAGAGGCGGGCTAACACCGGGGAGCTGTTTTTT,CASSERRANTGELFF
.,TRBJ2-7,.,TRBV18,TGTGCCAGCTCACCTCTGGACACCTACTACGAGCAGTACTTC,CASSPLDTYYEQYF
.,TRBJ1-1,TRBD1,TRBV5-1,TGCGCCAGCAGCTTGGTACAGGGGGTCGACACTGAAGCTTTCTTT,CASSLVQGVDTEAFF
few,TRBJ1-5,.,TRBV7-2,TGTGCCAGCAGTGGACTGTCCAATCAGCCCCAGCATTTT,CASSGLSNQPQHF
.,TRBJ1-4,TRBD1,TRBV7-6,TGTGCCAGCAGCCCTACTCCGAGGACAGGGGCTGCACGAGATGAAAAACTGTTTTTT,CASSPTPRTGAARDEKLFF
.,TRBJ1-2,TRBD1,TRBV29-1,TGCAGCGTTGACGGACAGGGCGCCCTACTAGGATATGGCTACACCTTC,CSVDGQGALLGYGYTF
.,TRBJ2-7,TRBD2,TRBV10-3,TGTGCCATCAGTGAGGGGGCTGAGAAGCGGGGGACCTACGAGCAGTACTTC,CAISEGAEKRGTYEQYF
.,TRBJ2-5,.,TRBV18,TGTGCCAGCTCACCAGGTCCAGGGAAAGGGGAGACCCAGTACTTC,CASSPGPGKGETQYF
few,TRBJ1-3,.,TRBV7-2,TGTGCCAGCAGCGACTCACTCGGAGGTGGAAACACCATATATTTT,CASSDSLGGGNTIYF
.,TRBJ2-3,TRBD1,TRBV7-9,TGTGCCAGCTCACAGGGGGGCGCCGCAGATACGCAGTATTTT,CASSQGGAADTQYF
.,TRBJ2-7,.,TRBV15,TGTGCCACCAGCAGAGATGCCGGTTACGAGCAGTACTTC,CATSRDAGYEQYF
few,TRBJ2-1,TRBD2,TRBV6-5,TGTGCCAGCAGCCTCTCTAGCGGGGGGATGAATGAGCAGTTCTTC,CASSLSSGGMNEQFF
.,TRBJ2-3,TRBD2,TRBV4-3,TGCGCCAGCAGCCGGGGGACTAGCGGGAACACAGATACGCAGTATTTT,CASSRGTSGNTDTQYF
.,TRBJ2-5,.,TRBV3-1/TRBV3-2,TGTGCCAGCAGCCCCGGGAGACAAGAGACCCAGTACTTC,CASSPGRQETQYF
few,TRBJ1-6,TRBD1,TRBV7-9,TGTGCCAGCAGCTTAGGGACAGGGGTCTCACCCCTCCACTTT,CASSLGTGVSPLHF
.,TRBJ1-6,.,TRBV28,TGTGCCAGCACCCGGTGGAGCTCCTATAATTCACCCCTCCACTTT,CASTRWSSYNSPLHF
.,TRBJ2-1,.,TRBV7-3,TGTGCCAGCAGCTCCGGCTCCTACAATGAGCAGTTCTTC,CASSSGSYNEQFF
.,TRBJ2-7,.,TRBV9,TGTGCCAGCAGCAAGAGCGTTTCCAGCTCCTACGAGCAGTACTTC,CASSKSVSSSYEQYF
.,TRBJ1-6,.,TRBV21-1,TGTGCCAGCAGCAAAGGGGGGACAGGGGGACGGTATAATTCACCCCTCCACTTT,CASSKGGTGGRYNSPLHF
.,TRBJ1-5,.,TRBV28,TGTGCCAGCAGGACCGGGTCATCTAATAGCAATCAGCCCCAGCATTTT,CASRTGSSNSNQPQHF
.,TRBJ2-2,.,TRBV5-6,TGTGCCAGCAGCTTGGGCAGGGGCAGCGGGGAGCTGTTTTTT,CASSLGRGSGELFF
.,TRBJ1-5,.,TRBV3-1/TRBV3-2,TGTGCCAGCAGCTCCCACAGGGAGAGCAATCAGCCCCAGCATTTT,CASSSHRESNQPQHF
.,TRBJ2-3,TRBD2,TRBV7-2,TGTGCCAGCAGCCTCGGCGCGGGAGGAGATACGCAGTATTTT,CASSLGAGGDTQYF
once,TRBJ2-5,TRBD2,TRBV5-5,TGTGCCAGCAGCGTAACTAGCGGGAGGGCCGGAGAGACCCAGTACTTC,CASSVTSGRAGETQYF
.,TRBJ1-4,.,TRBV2,TGTGCCAGCAGTCCGAGGACTCCCTCGCGGGAAAAACTGTTTTTT,CASSPRTPSREKLFF
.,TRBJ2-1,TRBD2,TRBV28,TGTGCCAGCAGCACCGGGACTAGCGGGACCTACAATGAGCAGTTCTTC,CASSTGTSGTYNEQFF
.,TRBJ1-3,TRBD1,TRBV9,TGTGCCAGCAGCGTAGCCAGGACAGGGGGCTTTGGAAACACCATATATTTT,CASSVARTGGFGNTIYF
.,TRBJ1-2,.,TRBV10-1,TGCGCCAGCAGTGCGACCAGGGACTATGGCTACACCTTC,CASSATRDYGYTF
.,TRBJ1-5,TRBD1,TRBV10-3,TGTGCCATCAGTGAACGGGACAGGGGGCAGCAGCCCCAGCATTTT,CAISERDRGQQPQHF
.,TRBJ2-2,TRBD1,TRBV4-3,TGCGCCAGCAGCCACTTAACCGGGACAGCCTCCACCGGGGAGCTGTTTTTT,CASSHLTGTASTGELFF
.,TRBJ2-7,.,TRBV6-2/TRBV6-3,TGTGCCAGCAGTTATCAGGCCTACGAGCAGTACTTC,CASSYQAYEQYF
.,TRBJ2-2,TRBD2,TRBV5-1,TGCGCCAGCAGCTCGCTGTTGACTAGCTTCGAGACCGGGGAGCTGTTTTTT,CASSSLLTSFETGELFF
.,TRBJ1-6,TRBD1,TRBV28,TGTGCCAGCAGTACCGGGACAGCTTATTCACCCCTCCACTTT,CASSTGTAYSPLHF
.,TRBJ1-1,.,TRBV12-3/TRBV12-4,TGTGCCAGCAGTCCTAGGAGAAACGCGTACCCTTTCTTT,CASSPRRNAYPFF
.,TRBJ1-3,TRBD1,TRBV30,TGTGCCTGGGGGACAGGGGGCCCCTCTGGAAACACCATATATTTT,CAWGTGGPSGNTIYF
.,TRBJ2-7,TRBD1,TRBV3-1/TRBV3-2,TGTGCCAGCAGCCATAGTCCCGGGACAGGGAACGCCTACGAGCAGTACTTC,CASSHSPGTGNAYEQYF
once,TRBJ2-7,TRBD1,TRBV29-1,TGCAGCGTGGACAGGGCGGGGGAGCAGTACTTC,CSVDRAGEQYF
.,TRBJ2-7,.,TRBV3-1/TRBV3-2,TGTGCCAGCAGCCAAGAGCGCCGGATAGGGGACTACGAGCAGTACTTC,CASSQERRIGDYEQYF
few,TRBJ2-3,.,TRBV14,TGTGCCAGCAGCCTGCTAGGATATACGCAGTATTTT,CASSLLGYTQYF
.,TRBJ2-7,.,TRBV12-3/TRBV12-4,TGTGCCAGCAGTTTGGGAGGTCCCGGGTACTTC,CASSLGGPGYF
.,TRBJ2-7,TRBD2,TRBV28,TGTGCCAGCAGCGAACTAGCGGGAGGGCTCCCCGAGCAGTACTTC,CASSELAGGLPEQYF
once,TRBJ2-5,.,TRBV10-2,TGCGCCACCCGAGGACTGATACAAGAGACCCAGTACTTC,CATRGLIQETQYF
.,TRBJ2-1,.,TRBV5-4,TGTGCCAGCAGTTTGGACCCCGGTGGTGAGCAGTTCTTC,CASSLDPGGEQFF
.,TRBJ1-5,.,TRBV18,TGTGCCAGCTCCCCTCCCAATCAGCCCCAGCATTTT,CASSPPNQPQHF
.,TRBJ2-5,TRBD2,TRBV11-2,TGTGCCAGCAGCCCGGGACTAGCGGGGGAATTAGAGACCCAGTACTTC,CASSPGLAGELETQYF
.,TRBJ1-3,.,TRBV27,TGTGCCAGCAGTCCAACACTACAGGGATCTGGAAACACCATATATTTT,CASSPTLQGSGNTIYF
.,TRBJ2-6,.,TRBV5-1,TGCGCCAGCAGCTTACTGGCAGGGTTGTCTGGGGCCAACGTCCTGACTTTC,CASSLLAGLSGANVLTF